This T cell receptor beta chain was recovered during a study of shared clonotypes between healthy human individuals. Study results and limitations: Blood was the only sampled material, and tissue repertoires likely differ.

The CDR3 sequence is 12 residues long. The germline CDR1 and CDR2 sequences are GTSNPN and SVGIG (reference sequence). Trimming removed 4 bases at V and 1 base at J, with 7 bases between. Assay used: immunoSEQ multiplex PCR; TCRdb lists only in-frame clones, some missing. The sample shows about 1 million clones, about 77% of them seen only once. With regard to this clone: Its target is unknown.

This clonotype was sampled from a young man in good health. The chain links TRBV30 to TRBJ1-1; D gene unclear. Sequenced input: memory CD4+ T cells sorted from blood. Subset specified: CD45RA-negative fraction. CDR3 nucleotides: TGTGCCTGGACAAAGCAGAACACTGAAGCTTTCTTT. Translating gives CAWTKQNTEAFF.